This T cell receptor (beta chain) was sequenced in a study of T cell repertoires in cytomegalovirus infection. In TCRdb, the reads were re-called with MiXCR into one record per CDR3 protein. Of a few hundred thousand distinct CDR3 sequences in the sample, nearly 35% were seen once. Comments on this clonotype: Its matching antigen is unknown.

The sequence derives from a human donor in good health (CMV status not recorded). Some clones in this sample may be carry-over from other donors' samples. Specimen: cultured PBMCs, collected from culture after CMV antigen stimulation.

The CDR3: CASSHPGTYTEAFF. In nucleotides, the CDR3 is TGCGCCAGCAGCCACCCAGGGACGTACACTGAAGCTTTCTTT. The chain uses TRBV4-1 and TRBJ1-1, with D possibly TRBD1 on 5 matching bases. The CDR3 extends over 14 amino acids. Germline V lookup: CDR1 MGHRA, CDR2 YSYEKL. V dropped 3 bases and J dropped 3 bases, with 11 bases sitting between them.